Presented here are 5 T cell receptor beta chains from one specimen sequenced in a study of T cells after yellow fever vaccination. TCRdb reanalysed the 5' RACE reads using MiXCR and keeps one entry per CDR3 protein. Seen here are hundreds of thousands of distinct CDR3 sequences, approximately 13% observed once, and the top ten hold about 16%. Material: PBMCs, obtained on the day of the yellow fever booster vaccination. These receptors originate from a young man who received the YFV17D yellow fever vaccine.

This clonotype appeared a few times. The chain recombines TRBV4-2 with TRBJ1-5; unclear D gene. CDR1 is LGHNA, CDR2 YNFKEQ, per germline. The V end was cut by 0 bases, the J end by 5 bases, with 5 bases between. The CDR3 runs to 13 residues. In DNA, the CDR3 is TGTGCCAGCAGCCAAGAAGGGTATCAGCCCCAGCATTTT. It translates to CASSQEGYQPQHF.

V is TRBV5-4 and J is TRBJ2-5, with 9 nucleotides matching TRBD2. The CDR3 runs 19 residues. J gave up 1 base and V 2 bases, and 15 bases lay outside the gene matches. The V gene's germline CDR1 is SGHNT and CDR2 YYREEE (reference sequence). CDR3 nucleotide sequence: TGTGCCAGCAGCTTCGTGTTTCCGCTAGCGGGACGCCGCCAAGAGACCCAGTACTTC. Protein product: CASSFVFPLAGRRQETQYF.

This clonotype appeared a few times. The chain has TRBV6-5 and TRBJ2-5, with TRBD1 as a possible D gene (5 bases). V was cut by 4 bases and J by 1 base, with 10 bases left in between. This CDR3 comprises 14 residues. Germline-derived CDR1 and CDR2 are MNHEY and SVGAGI. CDR3 loop: CASSLTAVQETQYF. Written as DNA, the CDR3 is TGTGCCAGCAGTTTGACAGCCGTCCAAGAGACCCAGTACTTC.

The chain employs TRBV10-3 and TRBJ1-6; D perhaps matches TRBD1 (5 bases). V lost 2 bases, J lost 4 bases, and 6 bases lay in between. Germline V gives CDR1 ENHRY, CDR2 SYGVKD. The CDR3 consists of 14 residues. CDR3 region: CAISEGQYNSPLHF. CDR3 DNA sequence: TGTGCCATCAGTGAGGGACAATATAATTCACCCCTCCACTTT.

The chain's CDR3 is CASSYESGNTYEQYF. CDR3 bases: TGTGCCAGCAGCTATGAGAGCGGGAACACCTACGAGCAGTACTTC. The rearrangement uses TRBV7-2 and TRBJ2-7; 7 bases map to TRBD2. Germline lookup yields CDR1 SGHTA and CDR2 FQGNSA. V lost 4 bases and J lost 2; bases outside the gene matches: 8. The CDR3 consists of 15 residues. The whole variable domain, remainder taken from reference TRBV7-2 and TRBJ2-7, is GAGVSQSPSNKVTEKGKDVELRCDPISGHTALYWYRQSLGQGLEFLIYFQGNSAPDKSGLPSDRFSAERTGGSVSTLTIQRTQQEDSAVYLCASSYESGNTYEQYFGPGTRLTVT.